The rows below give T cell receptor beta chains drawn from one sample of a study of shared clonotypes between healthy human individuals. The method was immunoSEQ multiplex PCR; TCRdb's version includes in-frame clones alone and lacks a portion of them. Seen here are some 2,500,000 clones, about 90% observed once, and the top ten hold 0.3% to 0.45%. Sequenced: naive CD4+ T cells from PBMCs. These receptors came from a man younger than 35 in good health. Some clones in this sample may be carry-over from other donors' samples. CDR3s include the opening cysteine and the closing phenylalanine or tryptophan. Fields, in order: CDR3 DNA, CDR3 protein, clone size, D gene, V gene, J gene. A D gene is named only where the DNA matches it firmly. Rows may omit the clone size; those that give it use once, few, many or a size class.

TGTGCCAGCAGCCTAGGGGTTCTAAGTAACACTGAAGCTTTCTTT	CASSLGVLSNTEAFF	once	-	TRBV14	TRBJ1-1
TGTGCCTGGAGACGTGTGCGGCAGGGCGGCTCCGAGCAGTACTTC	CAWRRVRQGGSEQYF	-	-	TRBV30	TRBJ2-7
TGTGCCAGCTCACCACCCGGCACACCGTTAGCCAAAAACATTCAGTACTTC	CASSPPGTPLAKNIQYF	-	-	TRBV18	TRBJ2-4
TGTGCCAGCTCGAGGCCGGGACAAACCTACGAGCAGTACTTC	CASSRPGQTYEQYF	once	-	TRBV18	TRBJ2-7
TGTGCCAGTAGTATCGCGGGGGGACAAGGTGAGCAGTACTTC	CASSIAGGQGEQYF	-	TRBD2	TRBV19	TRBJ2-7
TGCGCCAGCAGCTTGGAGGTCGAATCCCACACGCGAAACACCATATATTTT	CASSLEVESHTRNTIYF	-	-	TRBV5-1	TRBJ1-3
TGCGCCAGCGCCCCTCAGGGCACACCCCAAGAGACCCAGTACTTC	CASAPQGTPQETQYF	-	-	TRBV5-1	TRBJ2-5
TGTGCCAGCAGCCAGGACTACGGGAGCGAGACCCAGTACTTC	CASSQDYGSETQYF	-	-	TRBV14	TRBJ2-5
TGTGCCAGCAGCCCGGGACAGGGGGACTATGGCTACACCTTC	CASSPGQGDYGYTF	-	TRBD1	TRBV7-9	TRBJ1-2
TGTGCCAGCAACCACGACAGTTATCAGCCCCAGCATTTT	CASNHDSYQPQHF	-	-	TRBV5-8	TRBJ1-5
TGTGCCAGCAAACAGGGCAGGCGGATGAACGAGCAGTACTTC	CASKQGRRMNEQYF	-	-	TRBV28	TRBJ2-7
TGCGCCAGCAGCTTGGCCTCCGGGTACGAGCAGTACTTC	CASSLASGYEQYF	-	-	TRBV5-1	TRBJ2-7